Following are 23 T cell receptor beta chains from one sample sequenced in a study of tumor-infiltrating lymphocytes in oesophageal squamous cell carcinoma. TCRdb itself ran the PCR reads through MiXCR, one entry per CDR3 protein. The table includes roughly 20,000 distinct CDR3 sequences, about 40% detected once. Sequenced material: normal esophageal tissue next to the tumor. These receptors all come from a female donor with esophageal squamous cell carcinoma.

This clonotype was counted at least ten times. This chain joins TRBV10-1 and TRBJ2-1; weak D call: TRBD1 (6 bases). The CDR3 covers 13 residues. V dropped 4 bases and J dropped 4 bases, with 8 bases sitting between them. CDR1 is WNHNN, CDR2 SYGVQD, per germline (reference sequence). The CDR3 nucleotides read TGCGCCAGCAGTGCCGGACAGTACAATGAGCAGTTCTTC. This sequence encodes CASSAGQYNEQFF.

This clonotype was counted at least ten times. The chain joins TRBV28 to TRBJ1-4; D perhaps matches TRBD1 (5 bases). The germline V gene has CDR1 MDHEN and CDR2 SYDVKM. The CDR3 sequence is 13 residues long. The V end was cut by 6 bases, the J end by 10 bases, with 15 bases between. The CDR3 is CASSIDRPLKLFF. The DNA of the CDR3 is TGTGCCAGCAGCATCGACAGACCATTAAAACTGTTTTTT.

This clonotype is medium-sized by share. V and J are TRBV7-2 and TRBJ2-7; 10 bases agree with TRBD1. This CDR3 is built from 16 residues. V was clipped by 4 bases and J by 2 bases; unmatched bases: 8. Germline values: CDR1 SGHTA, CDR2 FQGNSA. In DNA form, the CDR3 reads TGTGCCAGCAGCTCCTCTGGTGGGACAGGGGCCTACGAGCAGTACTTC. It encodes CASSSSGGTGAYEQYF.

This chain joins TRBV7-3 and TRBJ2-5; D unclear. The germline V and J ends were trimmed by 2 bases and 2 bases, with 12 bases remaining between them. Germline-derived CDR1 and CDR2 are SGHTA and FQGTGA. The CDR3 is made up of 15 amino acids. CDR3 protein: CASSLGGGSQETQYF. As DNA, the CDR3 is TGTGCCAGCAGCTTAGGTGGTGGCTCTCAAGAGACCCAGTACTTC.

J is TRBJ2-7 and V is TRBV7-2, with D unresolved. The CDR3 covers 11 residues. Germline V gene lookup returns CDR1 SGHTA and CDR2 FQGNSA. Trimming took off 5 bases at V and 5 bases at J, with 7 bases between the two ends. The CDR3 reads CASSPGNEQYF. CDR3 sequence (DNA): TGTGCCAGCAGCCCCGGCAACGAGCAGTACTTC.

This clonotype has more than one count but fewer than ten. The chain combines TRBV2 with TRBJ1-3; D remains ambiguous. The CDR3 is made up of 15 amino acids. Germline loops: CDR1 SNHLY, CDR2 FYNNEI. V lost 6 bases to trimming and J lost 0 bases, with 12 bases between them. The CDR3, as DNA: TGTGCCAGCAGCGTCCACCCAGGCTCTGGAAACACCATATATTTT. Amino acids: CASSVHPGSGNTIYF.

This chain joins TRBV10-1 and TRBJ1-1; no clear D. CDR1 is WNHNN, CDR2 SYGVQD, per germline (reference sequence). V was shortened by 3 bases and J by 6 bases, with 5 bases between the two germline ends. This CDR3 has 11 residues. This CDR3 reads CASSDGAEAFF. The CDR3, as DNA: TGCGCCAGCAGTGACGGGGCTGAAGCTTTCTTT.

The sample holds many counts of this clonotype. This sequence joins TRBV12-3 or TRBV12-4 and TRBJ2-1, with 9 bases identical to TRBD1. V dropped 4 bases and J dropped 2; count of bases not matched to a gene: 6. The CDR3 covers 16 residues. The CDR3 sequence: CASSYPGQGPYNEQFF. The CDR3 DNA reads TGTGCCAGCAGTTATCCGGGACAGGGCCCCTACAATGAGCAGTTCTTC.

This clonotype was observed at least ten times. This chain uses TRBV5-1 with TRBJ1-1, with 12 bases lining up with TRBD1. The germline CDR1 and CDR2 sequences are SGHRS and YFSETQ. Trimming at V came to 4 bases and at J to 2 bases, leaving 3 bases not matched to a gene. The CDR3 extends over 15 amino acids. CDR3 loop: CASSTGTGGNTEAFF. The CDR3 DNA sequence: TGCGCCAGCAGCACCGGGACAGGGGGCAACACTGAAGCTTTCTTT.

This chain connects TRBV12-5 to TRBJ1-6; 8 nucleotides align to TRBD1. The CDR3 is 14 amino acids. V dropped 1 base and J dropped 9; count of bases not matched to a gene: 2. CDR1 LGHNT and CDR2 FRNRAP come from the germline V gene. CDR3 nucleotide sequence: TGTGCTAGTGGTTTGGGGGACAGGCCTTCACCCCTCCACTTT. Amino acids: CASGLGDRPSPLHF.

This clonotype was recorded a few times. The rearrangement links TRBV11-2 to TRBJ1-2; D is unclear. CDR3 size: 15 residues. Germline V lookup: CDR1 SGHAT, CDR2 FQNNGV. The V end lost 2 bases, the J end lost 3 bases, and 13 bases lay between the germline ends. CDR3 coding DNA: TGTGCCAGCAGCTTAACTCAGAGTCATGACTATGGCTACACCTTC. It specifies CASSLTQSHDYGYTF.

This clonotype was detected ten times or more. A much larger clone is a single base away; this may be a read error. The chain employs TRBV6-1 and TRBJ2-1; no firm D call. Per the germline V gene, CDR1 is MNHNS and CDR2 is SASEGT. V lost 0 bases, J lost 10 bases, and 13 bases lay in between. CDR3 size: 14 residues. The DNA for the CDR3 is TGTGCCAGCAGTGAAGCGCTAGGACCCCACGAGCAGTTCTTC. Amino acid sequence: CASSEALGPHEQFF.

As for this clonotype: Because it lacks the conserved phenylalanine or tryptophan at the end, this CDR3 is likely a read error. Because the CDR3's place on the DNA is in doubt, the DNA is left out and the CDR3 is given as listed by TCRdb. CDR3: CASSYGAYNSPLHFGN. The V gene is TRBV6-6, the J gene TRBJ2-7; no check of the table's D call, TRBD2, against the DNA was made. The CDR3 totals 16 residues, both ends included. Germline loops: CDR1 MNHNY, CDR2 SVGAGI (reference sequence).

V and J are TRBV7-4 and TRBJ2-5; 9 positions match TRBD2. This CDR3 spans 17 amino acids. Trimming cost V 5 bases and J 11 bases; bases outside gene matches: 21. Germline loops: CDR1 SGHVT, CDR2 SQSDAQ. CDR3 in amino acids: CASSPLAGAHAYNEQYF. The CDR3 coding sequence is TGTGCCAGCAGCCCATTAGCGGGAGCCCATGCATACAATGAGCAGTACTTC.

The genes are TRBV7-2 and TRBJ2-1, with TRBD1 matching over 7 bases. This CDR3 has 13 residues. Germline V gives CDR1 SGHTA, CDR2 FQGNSA. Unmatched junction bases numbered 4, after V lost 10 bases and J lost 1 base. This chain's CDR3 is CATEQGSYNEQFF. The CDR3 DNA sequence: TGTGCCACCGAACAGGGGTCCTACAATGAGCAGTTCTTC.

This clonotype was seen at least ten times. The chain couples TRBV12-3 or TRBV12-4 to TRBJ2-5, with 7 bases identical to TRBD1. The junction had 12 bases not matched to a gene; V was cut back by 4 bases and J by 7 bases. The CDR3 contains 15 residues. The CDR3 DNA reads TGTGCCAGCAGTTCCGTGACAGGGACCCACGGGACCCAGTACTTC. Encoded protein: CASSSVTGTHGTQYF.

This rearrangement joins TRBV7-3 to TRBJ2-7, with TRBD1 as a possible D gene (6 bases). The J call may be in error: the DNA end matches TRBJ2-5 better. CDR3 length: 13 amino acids. The germline gives CDR1 SGHTA, CDR2 FQGTGA. Here the CDR3 reads CASSLQGSETQYF. In nucleotides, the CDR3 is TGTGCCAGCAGCTTACAGGGGTCAGAGACCCAGTACTTC.

The chain has TRBV20-1 and TRBJ2-5; 11 nucleotides align to TRBD1. The end of the DNA is better explained by TRBJ2-1, so the J call may be wrong. CDR1 is DFQATT, CDR2 SNEGSKA, per germline (reference sequence). The CDR3 covers 13 residues. Written as DNA, the CDR3 is TGCAGTGCCATCGGACAGGGGGCCTACGAGCAGTTCTTC. Translated: CSAIGQGAYEQFF.

This sequence joins TRBV5-1 and TRBJ2-3, with TRBD1 matching over 7 bases. The last part of the DNA fits TRBJ1-1 better; the J call may be wrong. Germline CDR1 is SGHRS and CDR2 is YFSETQ. CDR3 length: 15 residues. The CDR3 DNA reads as TGCGCCAGCAGCTCTGCCGGGACAGCGAACACTGAAGCTTTCTTT. Translation gives CASSSAGTANTEAFF.

CDR3 in amino acids: CASRAGYGNTEAFF. DNA for the CDR3: TGTGCCAGCAGGGCAGGGTATGGAAACACTGAAGCTTTCTTT. The V call is TRBV2, the J call TRBJ1-1; TRBD1 might be the D (5 bases). V was pared by 6 bases and J by 2 bases, with 13 bases between. CDR3 length: 14 amino acids. Germline V gene sequence: CDR1 SNHLY, CDR2 FYNNEI.

Regarding this clonotype: This CDR3 is missing its conserved last phenylalanine or tryptophan, likely due to a read error. It is unclear where the CDR3 begins or ends on the DNA, so no DNA is shown, and the CDR3 is as TCRdb lists it. The rearrangement joins TRBV7-2 to TRBJ2-1. Germline CDR1 SGHTA, CDR2 FQGNSA. The CDR3 extends over 8 residues, inclusive of both ends. CDR3 sequence reads: CASSLALA.

This clonotype has ten or more counts. The genes are TRBV11-3 and TRBJ1-2; TRBD1 agrees at 9 bases. CDR1 is SGHNT and CDR2 is YENEEA in the germline V gene. The CDR3 is 14 residues long. The trim removed 2 bases at V and 3 bases at J, leaving 1 base unmatched. CDR3 nucleotide sequence: TGTGCCAGCAGCTTACGGGACAGGGACTATGGCTACACCTTC. As protein: CASSLRDRDYGYTF.

The chain employs TRBV7-1 and TRBJ2-3, with D maybe TRBD2 (5 bases). The end of the DNA aligns better with TRBJ2-5, so the J call may be wrong. TRBV7-1 is flagged as an ORF with uncertain function. This CDR3 is 14 amino acids long. Here the CDR3 reads CASSSGLVGETQYF. The CDR3 nucleotides read TGTGCCAGCAGCTCTGGACTGGTGGGGGAGACCCAGTACTTC.